One sample yielded the 6 T cell receptor beta chains listed below, sequenced in a study of Graves' ophthalmopathy and Graves' hyperthyroidism. The TCR beta CDR3 regions underwent amplification from RNA transcripts. Second-round multiplex PCR came after a first-round RT-PCR that employed HTBI primers. One entry per CDR3 protein, called by TCRdb with MiXCR from the multiplex PCR reads. The sample contains 350,000 to 450,000 distinct CDR3 sequences, around a fifth of which appear only once. The material sequenced was peripheral blood. Receptors originate from a woman aged 18-29 years with stable Graves' hyperthyroidism.

The sample holds many counts of this clonotype. The chain is built from TRBV28 and TRBJ2-5; D is perhaps TRBD1 (6 bases). This CDR3 contains 14 residues. V was pared by 7 bases and J by 1 base, with 13 bases between. The germline gives CDR1 MDHEN, CDR2 SYDVKM. The CDR3 loop reads CASTNRGGQETQYF. The CDR3 coding sequence is TGTGCCAGCACTAATAGAGGGGGCCAAGAGACCCAGTACTTC.

This clonotype was detected ten times or more. The V and J genes are TRBV12-3 or TRBV12-4 and TRBJ1-5; 7 positions agree with TRBD1. V trimming: 5 bases; J trimming: 7 bases; junction bases outside the gene matches: 8. The CDR3 consists of 14 residues. The CDR3 protein is CASSEGQAEQPQHF. In DNA, the CDR3 is TGTGCCAGCAGTGAAGGACAGGCTGAACAGCCCCAGCATTTT.

This chain joins TRBV3-1 and TRBJ1-2; 7 positions agree with TRBD1. With V trimmed by 2 bases and J by 3 bases, 9 bases remained unmatched. The CDR3 consists of 16 residues. In germline, CDR1 is LGHDT, CDR2 YNNKEL (reference sequence). CDR3 nucleotides: TGTGCCAGCAGCCAATCCCAAGGACAGGCGCACTATGGCTACACCTTC. Amino acid sequence: CASSQSQGQAHYGYTF.

The table lists this clonotype with many counts. This chain joins TRBV19 and TRBJ1-1; 7 bases match TRBD1. The CDR3 extends over 14 amino acids. V shed 5 bases and J 1 base; nucleotides not matched to a gene: 4. The V gene's germline CDR1 is LNHDA and CDR2 SQIVND (reference sequence). The CDR3 is CASSPTGSNTEAFF. The CDR3 nucleotides read TGTGCCAGTAGTCCGACAGGGTCGAACACTGAAGCTTTCTTT.

There are many counts of this clonotype. The gene calls are TRBV3-1 and TRBJ2-4; tentatively, D is TRBD1 or TRBD2 (5 bases each). Germline V gene sequence: CDR1 LGHDT, CDR2 YNNKEL (reference sequence). The CDR3 is 14 residues long. V was cut by 1 base and J by 5 bases, with 9 bases left in between. For the CDR3, the DNA is TGTGCCAGCAGCCAAGTATTGGGACAAAACATTCAGTACTTC. Encoded protein: CASSQVLGQNIQYF.

The sample holds many counts of this clonotype. The chain carries TRBV19 and TRBJ1-5, with a weak D call TRBD1 (5 bases). The CDR3 runs to 15 residues. V was shortened by 6 bases and J by 1 base, with 13 bases between the two germline ends. The germline V gene encodes CDR1 LNHDA and CDR2 SQIVND (reference sequence). The CDR3 here is CASRPTGTSNQPQHF. The DNA of the CDR3 is TGTGCCAGTAGGCCGACGGGGACGAGCAATCAGCCCCAGCATTTT. Variable domain in full (rest from reference TRBV19 and TRBJ1-5): DGGITQSPKYLFRKEGQNVTLSCEQNLNHDAMYWYRQDPGQGLRLIYYSQIVNDFQKGDIAEGYSVSREKKESFPLTVTSAQKNPTAFYLCASRPTGTSNQPQHFGDGTRLSIL.